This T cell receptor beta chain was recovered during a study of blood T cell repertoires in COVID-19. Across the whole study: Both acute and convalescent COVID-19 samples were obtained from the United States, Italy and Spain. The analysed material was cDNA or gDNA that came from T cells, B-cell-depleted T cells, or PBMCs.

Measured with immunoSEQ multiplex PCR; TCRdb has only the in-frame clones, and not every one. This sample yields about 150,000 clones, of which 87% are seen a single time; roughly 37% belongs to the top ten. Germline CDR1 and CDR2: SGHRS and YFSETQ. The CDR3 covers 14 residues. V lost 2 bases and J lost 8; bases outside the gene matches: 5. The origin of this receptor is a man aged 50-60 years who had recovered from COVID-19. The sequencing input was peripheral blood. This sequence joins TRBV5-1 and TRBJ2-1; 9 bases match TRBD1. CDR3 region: CASSFGTGRYEQFF. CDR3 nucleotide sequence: TGCGCCAGCAGCTTCGGGACAGGGAGATATGAGCAGTTCTTC.